One and the same sample provided the 3 T cell receptor beta chains below, sequenced in a study of cytomegalovirus exposure and HLA in healthy donors. PCR used 60 Vbeta primers and 13 Jbeta primers. Sequencing used immunoSEQ multiplex PCR; TCRdb keeps in-frame clones, though not all of them. Here the sample spans 80,000 to 100,000 clones, more than 70% being singletons. Sequencing was carried out using PBMCs. Receptors originate from a man younger than 35 in good health and CMV-seropositive.

This clone was seen more than once but under ten times. The chain is built from TRBV4-1 and TRBJ1-2, with a tentative D call TRBD1 (5 bases). V lost 0 bases and J lost 8, with 10 bases in between. Germline loops: CDR1 MGHRA, CDR2 YSYEKL. This CDR3 region has 13 residues. Here the CDR3 reads CASSQEQGSGYTF. In DNA, the CDR3 is TGCGCCAGCAGCCAAGAGCAGGGAAGCGGCTACACCTTC.

This chain connects TRBV5-4 to TRBJ1-6; no clear D. The CDR3 is 14 amino acids. CDR1 and CDR2 from the germline V gene are SGHNT and YYREEE (reference sequence). The ends were cut back, 5 bases at V and 7 bases at J, with 13 bases in the middle. This chain's CDR3 is CASSSGLTNSPLHF. CDR3 DNA sequence: TGTGCCAGCAGTTCCGGACTGACAAATTCACCCCTCCACTTT.

This clone has just a few counts. The chain employs TRBV5-1 and TRBJ1-2; no definite D call. Germline V gives CDR1 SGHRS, CDR2 YFSETQ. This CDR3 spans 13 amino acids. V was clipped by 1 base and J by 6 bases, with 10 bases between them. The CDR3 sequence is CASSLQDLDGYTF. For the CDR3, the DNA is TGCGCCAGCAGCTTGCAGGATTTGGATGGCTACACCTTC.